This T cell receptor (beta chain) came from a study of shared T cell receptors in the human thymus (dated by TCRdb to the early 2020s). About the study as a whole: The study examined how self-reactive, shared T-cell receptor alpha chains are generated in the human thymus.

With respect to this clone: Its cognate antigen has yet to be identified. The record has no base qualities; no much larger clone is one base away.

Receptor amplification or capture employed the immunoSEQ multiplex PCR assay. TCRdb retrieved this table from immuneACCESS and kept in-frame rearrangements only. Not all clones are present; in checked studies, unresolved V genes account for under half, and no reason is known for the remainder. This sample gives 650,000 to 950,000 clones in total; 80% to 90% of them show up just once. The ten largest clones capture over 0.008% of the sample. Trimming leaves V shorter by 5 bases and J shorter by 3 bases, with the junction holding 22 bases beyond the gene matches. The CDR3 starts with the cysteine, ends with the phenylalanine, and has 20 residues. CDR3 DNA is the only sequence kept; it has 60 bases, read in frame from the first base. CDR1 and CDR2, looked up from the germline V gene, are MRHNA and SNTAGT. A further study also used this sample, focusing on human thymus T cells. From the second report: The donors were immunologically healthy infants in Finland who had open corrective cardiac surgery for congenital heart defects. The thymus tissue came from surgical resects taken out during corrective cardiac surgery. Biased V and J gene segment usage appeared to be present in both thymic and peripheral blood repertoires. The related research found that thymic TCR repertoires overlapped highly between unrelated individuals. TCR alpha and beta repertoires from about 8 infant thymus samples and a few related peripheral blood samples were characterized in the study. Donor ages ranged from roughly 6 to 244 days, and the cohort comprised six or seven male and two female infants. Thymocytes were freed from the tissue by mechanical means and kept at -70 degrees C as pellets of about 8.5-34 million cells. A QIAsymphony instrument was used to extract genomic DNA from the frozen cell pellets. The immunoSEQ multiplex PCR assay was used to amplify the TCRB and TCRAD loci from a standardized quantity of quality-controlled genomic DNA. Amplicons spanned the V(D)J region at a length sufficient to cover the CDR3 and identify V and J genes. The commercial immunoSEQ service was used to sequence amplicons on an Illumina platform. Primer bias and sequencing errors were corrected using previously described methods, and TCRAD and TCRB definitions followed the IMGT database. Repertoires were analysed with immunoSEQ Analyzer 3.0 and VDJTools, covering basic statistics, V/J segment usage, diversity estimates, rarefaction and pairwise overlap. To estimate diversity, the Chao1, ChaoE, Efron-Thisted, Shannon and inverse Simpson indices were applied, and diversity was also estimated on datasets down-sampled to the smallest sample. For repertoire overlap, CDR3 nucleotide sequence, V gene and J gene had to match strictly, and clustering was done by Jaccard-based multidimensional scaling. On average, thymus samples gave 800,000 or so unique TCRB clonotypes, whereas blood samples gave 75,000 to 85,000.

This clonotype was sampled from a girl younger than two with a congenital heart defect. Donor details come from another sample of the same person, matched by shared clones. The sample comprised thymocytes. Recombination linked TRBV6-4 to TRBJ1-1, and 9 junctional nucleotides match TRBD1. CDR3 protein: CASSKWGSGTGFEEDTEAFF. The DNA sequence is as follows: TGTGCCAGCAGTAAGTGGGGATCGGGGACAGGGTTCGAGGAGGACACTGAAGCTTTCTTT.